The present T cell receptor (beta chain) was sequenced within a study of cytotoxic CD8 clonotypes in ibrutinib-treated CLL. The study, taken as a whole, reports: Among the clonotypes, public ones were uncommon and contracted or held stable on treatment.

About this clone itself: Its antigen is currently unknown.

Here immunoSEQ multiplex PCR was the method, and the copy in TCRdb shows in-frame clones only, minus some. The sample yields almost 250,000 clones, under 75% seen once. The TCR originated in a human donor with chronic lymphocytic leukemia. The sequencing used PBMCs, collected after 24 months of ibrutinib treatment.

The CDR3 spells CASSHAEPDTQYF. CDR3 DNA: TGTGCCAGCAGTCACGCGGAACCAGATACGCAGTATTTT. The gene calls are TRBV6-5 and TRBJ2-3; D ambiguous. The V gene's germline CDR1 is MNHEY and CDR2 SVGAGI. This CDR3 has 13 amino acids. V lost 5 bases, J lost 4 bases, and 10 bases lay in between.